This is a list of T cell receptor beta chains from one sample in a study of CD8 T cells in ankylosing spondylitis. TCRdb re-analysed the 5' RACE reads in MiXCR, keeping a single row per CDR3 protein. The sample comprises approximately 220,000 distinct CDR3 sequences, 18% of which are singletons, and approximately 42% rests with the top ten. The specimen was blood, either unsorted or a sorted T cell fraction (not recorded which). These receptors were taken from a male donor with ankylosing spondylitis. Both conserved end residues are part of each CDR3. D genes are given only for firm matches. Rows may omit the clone size; those that give it use once, few, many or a size class.

-	TRBV27	TRBJ2-3	14	-	TGTGCCAGCATCGACCGGGTACACACAGATACGCAGTATTTT	CASIDRVHTDTQYF
-	TRBV14	TRBJ2-3	15	-	TGTGCCAGCAGCCAAGGAGTTACTAGCACAGATACGCAGTATTTT	CASSQGVTSTDTQYF
-	TRBV7-8	TRBJ1-2	17	-	TGTGCCAGCAGCTTACAATCGACACCCGTTACTAACTATGGCTACACCTTC	CASSLQSTPVTNYGYTF
-	TRBV9	TRBJ2-5	14	few	TGTGCCAGCAGTGCCGGGACTTTCCAAGAGACCCAGTACTTC	CASSAGTFQETQYF
-	TRBV29-1	TRBJ2-7	14	few	TGCAGCGTCGCTACGGGACTCAAGGCCTACGAGCAGTACTTC	CSVATGLKAYEQYF
-	TRBV5-6	TRBJ1-2	15	few	TGTGCCAGCAGCTTGGGACCCTTGGGAGGCCGCGGCTACACCTTC	CASSLGPLGGRGYTF
-	TRBV20-1	TRBJ2-1	13	-	TGCAGTGCTAGAGATCGCAGTAGCAATGAGCAGTTCTTC	CSARDRSSNEQFF
-	TRBV3-1	TRBJ1-1	15	-	TGTGCCAGCAGCCAAGGGGGGATGGCGAACACTGAAGCTTTCTTT	CASSQGGMANTEAFF
-	TRBV7-9	TRBJ2-1	13	few	TGTGCCAGCACTCTAGGGTTCAGCAATGAGCAGTTCTTC	CASTLGFSNEQFF
-	TRBV2	TRBJ2-6	18	few	TGTGCCAGCAGTGACATACCGGGACGGAACTCTGGGGCCAACGTCCTGACTTTC	CASSDIPGRNSGANVLTF
-	TRBV27	TRBJ1-1	13	few	TGTGCCAGCGCGTTCGCGGTTAACACTGAAGCTTTCTTT	CASAFAVNTEAFF
TRBD2	TRBV12-3/TRBV12-4	TRBJ2-7	15	many	TGTGCCAGCAGTTCTTCTAGCGGGAGCGCCTACGAGCAGTACTTC	CASSSSSGSAYEQYF
-	TRBV12-3/TRBV12-4	TRBJ2-1	13	many	TGTGCCAGCAGTTTATCCAGTCCTAATGAGCAGTTCTTC	CASSLSSPNEQFF
TRBD2	TRBV29-1	TRBJ2-3	14	many	TGCAGCGTTGAGACTAGCGGGAGTAAGCATACGCAGTATTTT	CSVETSGSKHTQYF
-	TRBV7-8	TRBJ2-3	16	few	TGTGCCAGCAGCTCACGCATGGGGGCCGCAACAGATACGCAGTATTTT	CASSSRMGAATDTQYF